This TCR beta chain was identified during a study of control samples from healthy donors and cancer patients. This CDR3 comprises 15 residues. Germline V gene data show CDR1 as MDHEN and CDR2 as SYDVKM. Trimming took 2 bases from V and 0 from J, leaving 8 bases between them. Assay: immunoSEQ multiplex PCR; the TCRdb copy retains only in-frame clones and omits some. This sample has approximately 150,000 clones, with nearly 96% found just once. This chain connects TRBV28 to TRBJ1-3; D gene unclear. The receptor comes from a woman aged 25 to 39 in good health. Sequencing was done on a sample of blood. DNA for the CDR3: TGTGCCAGCAGTTTAGTGACCTTCTCTGGAAACACCATATATTTT. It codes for CASSLVTFSGNTIYF.